This TCR beta chain was retrieved from a study of cytomegalovirus exposure and HLA in healthy donors. The CDR3 has 15 residues. The germline gives CDR1 KGHSH, CDR2 LQKENI. V shed 3 bases and J shed 1 base, with 12 bases lying between them. Primers: 60 Vbeta forward and 13 Jbeta reverse. Only in-frame clones appear in the TCRdb table, and some are missing; sequencing was by immunoSEQ multiplex PCR. The table has around 150,000 clones, about 64% seen once. The sequenced sample was PBMCs. This clonotype originated in a man in his fifties or sixties in good health and CMV-seronegative. The V call is TRBV18, the J call TRBJ1-1; D might be TRBD1 (5 bases). DNA of the CDR3: TGTGCCAGCTCACCTTCAGTCAGGGAGAACACTGAAGCTTTCTTT. It is translated as CASSPSVRENTEAFF.